The rows below give T cell receptor beta chains drawn from one sample of a study of CD8 T cells in Susac syndrome. MiXCR, applied by TCRdb to the immunoSEQ multiplex PCR reads, yields one record per CDR3 protein. The table lists about 190,000 distinct CDR3 sequences, about 91% of them singletons. Sequencing input: CD4+ T cells from PBMCs. Every receptor here comes from a human donor with Susac syndrome. Each CDR3 is given with its conserved first and last residue.

j_gene: TRBJ2-1
v_gene: TRBV7-9
CDR3aa: CASSHVSSRSYNEQFF

j_gene: TRBJ2-2
v_gene: TRBV6-2/TRBV6-3
CDR3aa: CASSLSGTGNTGELFF

j_gene: TRBJ2-1
v_gene: TRBV5-1
CDR3aa: CASSFDSAYNEQFF

j_gene: TRBJ1-3
v_gene: TRBV30
CDR3aa: CAWSAGGTGNTIYF

j_gene: TRBJ2-1
v_gene: TRBV5-1
CDR3aa: CASSLAAGAYNEQFF

j_gene: TRBJ1-2
v_gene: TRBV20-1
CDR3aa: CSASAPDIYGYTF

j_gene: TRBJ2-7
v_gene: TRBV5-6
CDR3aa: CASSPTGTMFYEQYF

j_gene: TRBJ2-5
v_gene: TRBV5-1
CDR3aa: CASSLGLAGDQETQYF

j_gene: TRBJ1-4
v_gene: TRBV29-1
CDR3aa: CSVGSGREKLFF

j_gene: TRBJ2-3
v_gene: TRBV24-1
CDR3aa: CATSDPTSASTDTQYF

j_gene: TRBJ2-2
v_gene: TRBV20-1
CDR3aa: CSAESRDRVAGELFF

j_gene: TRBJ1-4
v_gene: TRBV19
CDR3aa: CASSMGQGGELFF

j_gene: TRBJ1-1
v_gene: TRBV3-1
CDR3aa: CASSQREMNTEAFF

j_gene: TRBJ2-4
v_gene: TRBV28
CDR3aa: CASTPWRGTKNIQYF

j_gene: TRBJ2-4
v_gene: TRBV3-1
CDR3aa: CASSQVLRSKNIQYF

j_gene: TRBJ2-5
v_gene: TRBV5-6
CDR3aa: CASSLGLWGTQYF

j_gene: TRBJ2-1
v_gene: TRBV4-1
CDR3aa: CASSQDGTGLSYNEQFF

j_gene: TRBJ1-5
v_gene: TRBV3-1
CDR3aa: CASSPTGGQPQHF

j_gene: TRBJ2-7
v_gene: TRBV20-1
CDR3aa: CSASRGARSEQYF

j_gene: TRBJ2-1
v_gene: TRBV28
CDR3aa: CASSLGGRAVNEQFF

j_gene: TRBJ2-7
v_gene: TRBV15
CDR3aa: CATSRDPDYSYEQYF

j_gene: TRBJ2-5
v_gene: TRBV3-1
CDR3aa: CASSQVPLAGWGSSEETQYF

j_gene: TRBJ1-5
v_gene: TRBV18
CDR3aa: CASSPVETGGSNQPQHF

j_gene: TRBJ2-7
v_gene: TRBV5-6
CDR3aa: CASSFWTSHRGTSNYEQYF

j_gene: TRBJ2-6
v_gene: TRBV10-3
CDR3aa: CAMGTDSSSGANVLTF

j_gene: TRBJ2-7
v_gene: TRBV20-1
CDR3aa: CSAPTGGGEQYF

j_gene: TRBJ1-6
v_gene: TRBV4-2
CDR3aa: CASSQGQGTESLSYNSPLHF

j_gene: TRBJ2-2
v_gene: TRBV7-6
CDR3aa: CGSGSHTNTGELFF

j_gene: TRBJ2-3
v_gene: TRBV20-1
CDR3aa: CSARGTSGSTDTQYF

j_gene: TRBJ1-2
v_gene: TRBV11-2
CDR3aa: CASSLGRQSPYGYTF

j_gene: TRBJ2-1
v_gene: TRBV5-1
CDR3aa: CASSLVLAGASPNEQFF

j_gene: TRBJ2-2
v_gene: TRBV6-1
CDR3aa: CASSDRTGTGELFF